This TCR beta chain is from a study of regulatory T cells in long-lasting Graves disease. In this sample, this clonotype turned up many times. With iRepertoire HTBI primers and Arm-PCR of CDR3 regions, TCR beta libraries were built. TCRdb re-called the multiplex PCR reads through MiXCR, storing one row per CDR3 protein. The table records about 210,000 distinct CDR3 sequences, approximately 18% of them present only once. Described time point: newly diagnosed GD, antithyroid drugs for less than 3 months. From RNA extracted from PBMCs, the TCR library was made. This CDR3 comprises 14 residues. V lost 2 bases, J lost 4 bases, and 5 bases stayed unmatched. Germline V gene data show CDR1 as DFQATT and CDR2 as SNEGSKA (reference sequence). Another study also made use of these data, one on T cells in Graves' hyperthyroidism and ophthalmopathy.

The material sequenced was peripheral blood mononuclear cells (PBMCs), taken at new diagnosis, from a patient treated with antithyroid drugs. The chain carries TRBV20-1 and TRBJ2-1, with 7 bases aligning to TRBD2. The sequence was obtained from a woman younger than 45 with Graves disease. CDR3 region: CSARKREGYNEQFF. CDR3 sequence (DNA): TGCAGTGCTAGAAAGAGGGAGGGGTACAATGAGCAGTTCTTC.